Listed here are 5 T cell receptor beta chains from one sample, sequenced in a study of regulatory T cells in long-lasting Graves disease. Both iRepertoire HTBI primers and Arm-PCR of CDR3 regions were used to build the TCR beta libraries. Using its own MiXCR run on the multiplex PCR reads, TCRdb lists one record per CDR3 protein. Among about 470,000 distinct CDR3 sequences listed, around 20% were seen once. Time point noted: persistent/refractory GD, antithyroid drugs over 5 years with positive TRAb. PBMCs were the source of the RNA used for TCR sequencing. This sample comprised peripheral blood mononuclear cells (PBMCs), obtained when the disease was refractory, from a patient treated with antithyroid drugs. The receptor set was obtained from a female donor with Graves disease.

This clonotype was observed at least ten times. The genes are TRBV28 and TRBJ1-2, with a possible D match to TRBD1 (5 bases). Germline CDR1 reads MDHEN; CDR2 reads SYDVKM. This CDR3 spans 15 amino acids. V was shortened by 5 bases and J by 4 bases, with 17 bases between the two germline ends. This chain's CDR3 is CASSVTGPTFYGYTF. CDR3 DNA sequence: TGTGCCAGCAGTGTAACAGGCCCGACCTTCTATGGCTACACCTTC.

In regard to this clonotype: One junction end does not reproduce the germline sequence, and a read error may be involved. In DNA form, the CDR3 reads TGTGCCAGCAGCTTAGGACCCGGGCCATTAATCTTC. Protein product: CASSLGPGPLIF. This chain links TRBV7-9 with TRBJ2-7; no clear D. The CDR3 sequence is 12 residues long. Germline lookup yields CDR1 SEHNR and CDR2 FQNEAQ (reference sequence).

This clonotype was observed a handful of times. The CDR3 loop is CASSAADSRNYGYTF. The CDR3 nucleotides read TGTGCCAGCAGCGCCGCCGACAGTAGGAACTATGGCTACACCTTC. This sequence joins TRBV7-2 and TRBJ1-2; tentatively, D is TRBD1 (5 bases). Germline values: CDR1 SGHTA, CDR2 FQGNSA. V gave up 5 bases and J gave up 2 bases, with 15 bases separating them. The CDR3 consists of 15 residues.

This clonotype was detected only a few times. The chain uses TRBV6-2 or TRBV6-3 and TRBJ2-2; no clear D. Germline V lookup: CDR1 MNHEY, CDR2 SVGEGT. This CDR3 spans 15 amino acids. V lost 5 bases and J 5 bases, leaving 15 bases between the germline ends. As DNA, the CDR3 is TGTGCCAGCAGTGAACTGGTTTCTAGAACCGGGGAGCTGTTTTTT. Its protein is CASSELVSRTGELFF.

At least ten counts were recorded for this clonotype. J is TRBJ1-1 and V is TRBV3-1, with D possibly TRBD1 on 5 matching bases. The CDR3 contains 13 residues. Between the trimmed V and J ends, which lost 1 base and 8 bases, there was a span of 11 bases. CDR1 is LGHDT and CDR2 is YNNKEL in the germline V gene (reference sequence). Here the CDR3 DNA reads TGTGCCAGCAGCCAAGGAGAGGGGACGGAAGCTTTCTTT. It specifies CASSQGEGTEAFF.